What follows are 25 T cell receptor beta chains derived from one specimen sequenced in a study of identical twins. TCRdb reanalysed the 5' RACE reads using MiXCR and keeps one entry per CDR3 protein. The sample comprises 570,000 or so distinct CDR3 sequences, over 8.5% of which are singletons, and more than 2.5% rests with the top ten. The same specimen was also included in a second study, on yellow fever vaccine responses in identical twins.

Sequenced: PBMCs. The receptors originated from a woman in her late teens or twenties in good health.

In its sample, this clonotype was seen a few times. The V and J genes are TRBV27 and TRBJ2-5; D may be TRBD2 (6 bases). The germline V and J ends were trimmed by 6 bases and 5 bases, with 13 bases remaining between them. Germline V gives CDR1 MNHEY, CDR2 SMNVEV (reference sequence). There are 13 residues in the CDR3. CDR3: CASSGTSWETQYF. The CDR3 DNA follows: TGTGCCAGCAGCGGAACTAGCTGGGAGACCCAGTACTTC.

The chain joins TRBV4-1 to TRBJ2-5; D perhaps matches TRBD1 (6 bases). Looked up from germline, CDR1 is MGHRA and CDR2 is YSYEKL. CDR3 length: 16 amino acids. V was shortened by 0 bases and J by 3 bases, with 14 bases between the two germline ends. This CDR3 is CASSQEELGQKETQYF. The DNA of the CDR3 is TGCGCCAGCAGCCAAGAGGAATTGGGACAAAAAGAGACCCAGTACTTC.

At least ten counts were recorded for this clonotype. This chain links TRBV2 with TRBJ2-7; 13 bases are a match to TRBD2. The CDR3 sequence is 15 residues long. J was trimmed by 3 bases and V by 6 bases; bases with no gene match: 5. Germline-derived CDR1 and CDR2 are SNHLY and FYNNEI. This CDR3 reads CASSGLAGAIYEQYF. Here the CDR3 DNA reads TGTGCCAGCAGCGGACTAGCGGGGGCCATCTACGAGCAGTACTTC.

This rearrangement joins TRBV20-1 to TRBJ2-4; D remains unclear. The germline CDR1 and CDR2 sequences are DFQATT and SNEGSKA (reference sequence). CDR3 size: 16 residues. Trimming removed 2 bases from V and 1 base from J, with 15 bases in between. The CDR3 sequence: CSARTGVQSAKNIQYF. The CDR3 nucleotides are TGCAGTGCTAGAACCGGCGTCCAAAGTGCCAAAAACATTCAGTACTTC.

The DNA of the CDR3 is TGTGCCAGCAGCCACCCCTCGTTCTTCGAGCAGTACTTC. It translates to CASSHPSFFEQYF. The chain couples TRBV7-9 to TRBJ2-7; D unresolved. The CDR3 is made up of 13 amino acids. Germline V gene lookup returns CDR1 SEHNR and CDR2 FQNEAQ (reference sequence). V was trimmed by 5 bases and J by 6 bases, leaving 14 bases between them.

The CDR3 is CASSLWSGMGQETQYF. The CDR3 DNA is TGTGCCAGCAGCTTGTGGTCAGGGATGGGCCAAGAGACCCAGTACTTC. The chain employs TRBV5-4 and TRBJ2-5; maybe TRBD1 (5 bases). Germline values: CDR1 SGHNT, CDR2 YYREEE (reference sequence). Deletions cut 1 base from V and 1 base from J, with 14 bases between. CDR3 length: 16 amino acids.

The J gene is TRBJ2-7, the V gene TRBV30, with D uncertain. Germline V gives CDR1 GTSNPN, CDR2 SVGIG (reference sequence). V lost 3 bases to trimming and J lost 0 bases, with 15 bases between them. This CDR3 spans 15 amino acids. In DNA form, the CDR3 reads TGTGCCTGGAGAGTCTGGGCAGCTAACTCCTACGAGCAGTACTTC. Amino acids: CAWRVWAANSYEQYF.

This clonotype was seen only a few times. This rearrangement joins TRBV7-6 to TRBJ2-3, with 7 bases fitting TRBD2. V gave up 11 bases and J gave up 1 base; unmatched junction bases: 9. This CDR3 spans 14 amino acids. Per the germline V gene, CDR1 is SGHVS and CDR2 is FNYEAQ. CDR3 in DNA: TGTGCCGGGAGCGGGATAGGCGGCACAGATACGCAGTATTTT. Residues: CAGSGIGGTDTQYF.

This clonotype showed up many times. V gene TRBV29-1 combines with J gene TRBJ2-1, with a possible D match to TRBD2 (5 bases). There are 14 residues in the CDR3. Germline lookup yields CDR1 SQVTM and CDR2 ANQGSEA. V was trimmed by 6 bases and J by 2 bases, leaving 14 bases between them. The CDR3 here is CSVAGLHTYNEQFF. CDR3 DNA: TGCAGCGTAGCCGGACTCCACACCTACAATGAGCAGTTCTTC.

The gene calls are TRBV7-9 and TRBJ2-1; D is undetermined. Germline CDR1 is SEHNR and CDR2 is FQNEAQ (reference sequence). This CDR3 region has 14 residues. V was pared by 1 base and J by 3 bases, with 7 bases between. CDR3 in amino acids: CASSLGEHYNEQFF. The CDR3 DNA is TGTGCCAGCAGCTTAGGAGAGCACTACAATGAGCAGTTCTTC.

There are many counts of this clonotype. V usage is TRBV25-1 and J usage is TRBJ2-2; D gene ambiguous. CDR3 length: 14 amino acids. Germline CDR1 reads MGHDK; CDR2 reads SYGVNS. The V and J ends lost 1 base and 5 bases respectively, with 8 bases between them. CDR3 nucleotides: TGTGCCAGCAGTGAATCGATGATAACCGGGGAGCTGTTTTTT. Its translation: CASSESMITGELFF.

Comments on this clonotype: Its ends do not fully match the called genes, so a read error is possible. The chain employs TRBV7-7 and TRBJ2-3; 9 bases are shared with TRBD2. Germline V lookup: CDR1 SSHAT, CDR2 FNYEAQ (reference sequence). The CDR3 is made up of 15 amino acids. The CDR3 loop is CASSPGGTSINTQYF. For the CDR3, the DNA is TGTGCTAGCAGCCCGGGGGGGACTAGCATAAATACGCAGTATTTT. Complete variable domain (other parts from reference TRBV7-7 and TRBJ2-3): GAGVSQSPRYKVTKRGQDVTLRCDPISSHATLYWYQQALGQGPEFLTYFNYEAQPDKSGLPSDRFSAERPEGSISTLTIQRTEQRDSAMYRCASSPGGTSINTQYFGPGTRLTVL.

This clonotype was recorded many times. J is TRBJ1-1 and V is TRBV30; possibly TRBD1 for D (6 bases). The CDR3 is 17 residues long. Trimming took off 0 bases at V and 0 bases at J, with 17 bases between the two ends. Germline V gives CDR1 GTSNPN, CDR2 SVGIG (reference sequence). CDR3 amino acids: CAWSVWGARIMNTEAFF. The CDR3 DNA reads TGTGCCTGGAGTGTTTGGGGGGCGCGCATCATGAACACTGAAGCTTTCTTT.

The rearrangement uses TRBV10-2 and TRBJ2-7; 9 nucleotides match TRBD1. Germline V gene sequence: CDR1 WSHSY, CDR2 SAAADI. The V and J ends lost 1 base and 0 bases, in that order; junction bases with no gene match: 1. CDR3 length equals 15 residues. CDR3 region: CASSEWGQGSYEQYF. Written as DNA, the CDR3 is TGCGCCAGCAGTGAGTGGGGACAGGGCTCCTACGAGCAGTACTTC.

The chain is built from TRBV29-1 and TRBJ2-1; the D gene is possibly TRBD1 (6 bases). Trimming stripped 1 base from V and 8 bases from J, with 15 bases between. This CDR3 comprises 14 residues. CDR1 and CDR2 from the germline V gene are SQVTM and ANQGSEA. CDR3 region: CSVEGPSRGYEQFF. For the CDR3, the DNA is TGCAGCGTTGAAGGTCCAAGCAGGGGCTATGAGCAGTTCTTC.

This clonotype was counted many times. This chain links TRBV3-1 with TRBJ2-7; D uncertain. Trimming shortened V by 1 base and J by 1 base, and 5 bases separated the two germline ends. The CDR3 is 13 residues long. Germline CDR1 reads LGHDT; CDR2 reads YNNKEL (reference sequence). Written as DNA, the CDR3 is TGTGCCAGCAGCCAAGGCTGGTCCTACGAGCAGTACTTC. This translates into CASSQGWSYEQYF.

This clonotype was detected ten times or more. The chain is built from TRBV7-2 and TRBJ2-5; 8 bases agree with TRBD1. The V segment lost 5 bases and the J segment 5 bases; nucleotides outside the gene matches: 1. This CDR3 is built from 12 residues. CDR1 and CDR2 (germline): SGHTA, FQGNSA. The CDR3 loop reads CASSTGGETQYF. The DNA of the CDR3 is TGTGCCAGCAGCACAGGGGGTGAGACCCAGTACTTC.

The rearrangement uses TRBV7-8 and TRBJ2-1, with a possible D match to TRBD2 (5 bases). Trimming took 0 bases from V and 12 from J, leaving 15 bases between them. The germline CDR1 and CDR2 sequences are SGHVS and FQNEAQ. The length of the CDR3 is 14 residues. CDR3 nucleotide sequence: TGTGCCAGCAGCTTAGCGGTAAGCGGCCCAGCGCAGTTCTTC. Its protein is CASSLAVSGPAQFF.

This clonotype was seen a few times. V and J are TRBV7-9 and TRBJ2-7; the D gene is possibly TRBD1 (5 bases). The CDR3 loop spans 15 amino acids. Germline V gene data show CDR1 as SEHNR and CDR2 as FQNEAQ (reference sequence). Between the trimmed V and J ends, which lost 0 bases and 2 bases, there was a span of 11 bases. The CDR3 DNA reads as TGTGCCAGCAGCTTAGCGGTTTCAGGGCCCTACGAGCAGTACTTC. As protein: CASSLAVSGPYEQYF.

The table lists this clonotype with a few counts. The chain has TRBV27 and TRBJ2-7, with TRBD2 as a possible D gene (6 bases). The CDR3 is 15 residues long. Germline CDR1 is MNHEY and CDR2 is SMNVEV (reference sequence). V was cut by 4 bases and J by 0 bases, with 13 bases left in between. For the CDR3, the DNA is TGTGCCAGCAGTTATACGGGACTCAGCTCCTACGAGCAGTACTTC. This encodes CASSYTGLSSYEQYF.

This clonotype came up a few times. V and J are TRBV10-3 and TRBJ2-2; D ambiguous. CDR1 is ENHRY, CDR2 SYGVKD, per germline. Trimming pared 6 bases from V and 6 bases from J, leaving 14 bases between. The CDR3 spans 14 residues. The CDR3 nucleotides read TGTGCCATCAGAGCCTCCTTCGGACCCGGGGAGCTGTTTTTT. Protein product: CAIRASFGPGELFF.

This sequence joins TRBV7-8 and TRBJ2-7; 9 positions agree with TRBD2. V dropped 1 base and J dropped 1; count of bases not matched to a gene: 11. CDR3 length: 18 residues. Per germline, CDR1 SGHVS and CDR2 FQNEAQ. The CDR3 loop reads CASSLGLSGGLRSYEQYF. The CDR3 nucleotides read TGTGCCAGCAGCTTAGGACTTAGCGGGGGCCTCAGGTCCTACGAGCAGTACTTC.

This chain uses TRBV29-1 with TRBJ1-1; D is uncertain. With 4 bases removed from V and 7 bases from J, the gap between germline ends came to 19 bases. CDR3 length: 14 amino acids. From germline, CDR1 is SQVTM and CDR2 ANQGSEA. The CDR3 protein is CSVVFRKEGVEAFF. Here the CDR3 DNA reads TGCAGCGTTGTTTTTAGAAAGGAGGGTGTTGAAGCTTTCTTT.

This clonotype came up a few times. The chain recombines TRBV2 with TRBJ2-1, with D perhaps given as TRBD1 or TRBD2 (5 bases each). The CDR3 length is 17 residues. In germline, CDR1 is SNHLY, CDR2 FYNNEI. Trimming took off 7 bases at V and 3 bases at J, with 22 bases between the two ends. This CDR3 is CASIFSLVGENYNEQFF. The CDR3 region has the DNA TGTGCCAGCATTTTTTCATTAGTAGGGGAGAACTACAATGAGCAGTTCTTC.

This rearrangement joins TRBV2 to TRBJ2-1, with 12 bases fitting TRBD1. This CDR3 is 14 amino acids long. V lost 4 bases and J lost 9; bases outside the gene matches: 4. Germline V gives CDR1 SNHLY, CDR2 FYNNEI. CDR3 amino acids: CASSVTGQGAEQFF. The CDR3, as DNA: TGTGCCAGCAGTGTCACGGGACAGGGGGCTGAGCAGTTCTTC.